This T cell receptor beta chain is from a study of neoadjuvant anti-PD-1 for oral cavity cancer. Study at large: Around day 43, patients without progression received a fourth nivolumab dose before surgery. Broader study findings: PBMC Gini-index clonality exceeded responders' in non-responders post-nivolumab.

Cohort: HPV-negative, locally advanced oral cavity squamous cell carcinoma patients. This clone appeared a few times. Its matching antigen is unknown. Repertoires were generated with immunoSEQ multiplex PCR, while TCRdb's copy carries only in-frame clones and drops some. The data show tens of thousands of clones, around 80% seen once. The CDR3 is 13 amino acids. Germline assignment: CDR1 MNHEY and CDR2 SVGAGI. V trimming: 6 bases; J trimming: 7 bases; junction bases outside the gene matches: 6. This chain connects TRBV6-5 to TRBJ2-3, with TRBD2 identical over 8 bases. Sample: PBMCs, taken before nivolumab (anti-PD-1) treatment. The TCR comes from a person between 40 and 80 years old with oral cavity squamous cell carcinoma. CDR3 nucleotide sequence: TGTGCCAGCAGGCCGGGGGGGGCATATACGCAGTATTTT. Its translation: CASRPGGAYTQYF.